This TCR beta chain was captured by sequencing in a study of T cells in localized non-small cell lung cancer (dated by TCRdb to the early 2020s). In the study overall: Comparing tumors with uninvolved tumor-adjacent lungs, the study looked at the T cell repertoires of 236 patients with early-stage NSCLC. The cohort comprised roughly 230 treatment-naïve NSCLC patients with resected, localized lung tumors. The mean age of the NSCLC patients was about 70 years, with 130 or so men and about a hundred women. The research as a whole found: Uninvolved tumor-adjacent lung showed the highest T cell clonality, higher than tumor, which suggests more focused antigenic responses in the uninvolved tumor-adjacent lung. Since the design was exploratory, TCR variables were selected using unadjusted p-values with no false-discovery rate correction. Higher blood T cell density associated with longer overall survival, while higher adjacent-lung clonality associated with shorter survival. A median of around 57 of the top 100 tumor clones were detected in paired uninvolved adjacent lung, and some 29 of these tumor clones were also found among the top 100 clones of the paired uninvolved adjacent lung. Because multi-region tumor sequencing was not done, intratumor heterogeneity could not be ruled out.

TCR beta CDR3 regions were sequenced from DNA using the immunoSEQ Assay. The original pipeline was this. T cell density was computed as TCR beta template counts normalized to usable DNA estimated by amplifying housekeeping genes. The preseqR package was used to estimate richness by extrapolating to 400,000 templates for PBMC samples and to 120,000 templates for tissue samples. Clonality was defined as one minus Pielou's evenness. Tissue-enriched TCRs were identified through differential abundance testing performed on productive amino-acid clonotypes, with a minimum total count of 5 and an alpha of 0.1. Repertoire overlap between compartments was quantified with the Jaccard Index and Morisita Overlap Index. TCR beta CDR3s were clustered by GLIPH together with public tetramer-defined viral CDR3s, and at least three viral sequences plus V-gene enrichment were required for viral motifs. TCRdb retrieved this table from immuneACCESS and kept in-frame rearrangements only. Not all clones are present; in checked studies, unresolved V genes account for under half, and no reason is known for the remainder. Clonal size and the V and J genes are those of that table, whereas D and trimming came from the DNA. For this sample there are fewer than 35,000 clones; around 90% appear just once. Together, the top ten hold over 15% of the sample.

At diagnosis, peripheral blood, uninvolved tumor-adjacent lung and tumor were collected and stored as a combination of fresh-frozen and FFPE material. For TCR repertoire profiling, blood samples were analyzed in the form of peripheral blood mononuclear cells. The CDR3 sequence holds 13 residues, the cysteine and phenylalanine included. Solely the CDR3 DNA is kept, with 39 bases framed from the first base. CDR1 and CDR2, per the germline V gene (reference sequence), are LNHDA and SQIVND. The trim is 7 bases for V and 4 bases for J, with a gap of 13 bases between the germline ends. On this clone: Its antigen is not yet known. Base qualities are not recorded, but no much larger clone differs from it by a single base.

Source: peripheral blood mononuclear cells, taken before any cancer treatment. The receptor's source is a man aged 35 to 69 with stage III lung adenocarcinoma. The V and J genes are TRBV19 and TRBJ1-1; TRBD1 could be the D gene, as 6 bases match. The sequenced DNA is TGTGCCAGTACCCTTGACAGGATCACTGAAGCTTTCTTT. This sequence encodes CASTLDRITEAFF. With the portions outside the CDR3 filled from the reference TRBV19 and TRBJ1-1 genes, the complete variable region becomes DGGITQSPKYLFRKEGQNVTLSCEQNLNHDAMYWYRQDPGQGLRLIYYSQIVNDFQKGDIAEGYSVSREKKESFPLTVTSAQKNPTAFYLCASTLDRITEAFFGQGTRLTVV.